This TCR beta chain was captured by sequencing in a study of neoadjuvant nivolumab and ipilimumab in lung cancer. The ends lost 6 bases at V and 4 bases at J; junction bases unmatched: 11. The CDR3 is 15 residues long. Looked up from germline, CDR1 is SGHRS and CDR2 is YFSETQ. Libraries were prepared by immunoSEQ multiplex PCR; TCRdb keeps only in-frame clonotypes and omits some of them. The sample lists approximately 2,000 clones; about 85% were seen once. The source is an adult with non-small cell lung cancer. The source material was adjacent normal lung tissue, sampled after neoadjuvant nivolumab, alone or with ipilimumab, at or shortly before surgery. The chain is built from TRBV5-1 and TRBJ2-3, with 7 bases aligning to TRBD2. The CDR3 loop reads CASTGRGGGADTQYF. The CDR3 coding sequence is TGCGCCAGCACCGGGCGTGGGGGAGGGGCAGATACGCAGTATTTT.